This T cell receptor (beta chain) was identified during a study of CD8 T cells in ankylosing spondylitis. General study findings and limits: A TCR beta motif of fewer than ten highly homologous variants seemed to mark ankylosing spondylitis blood. Some motif variants were previously reported in reactive arthritis synovial fluid and blood.

The CDR3 is 16 residues long. Germline CDR1 reads SGDLS; CDR2 reads YYNGEE. Trimming removed 0 bases from V and 5 bases from J, with 17 bases in between. Molecular-barcoded quantitative 5'-RACE produced these TCR beta libraries. MiXCR, applied by TCRdb to the 5' RACE reads, yields one record per CDR3 protein. This repertoire shows approximately 9,400 distinct CDR3 sequences, about 3.8% found once; its top ten account for more than 9%. Ten or more counts support this clonotype. Its antigen is as yet unknown. Sequenced material: blood, either unsorted or a sorted T cell fraction (not recorded which). The gene calls are TRBV9 and TRBJ2-5; possible D gene TRBD2, 6 bases. The sequence derives from a female donor with ankylosing spondylitis or in good health (not recorded which). The CDR3 sequence: CASSVVSAGRAETQYF. The CDR3, as DNA: TGTGCCAGCAGCGTAGTCTCGGCGGGGCGAGCGGAGACCCAGTACTTC. The complete variable domain, with remaining parts taken from reference TRBV9 and TRBJ2-5, reads DSGVTQTPKHLITATGQRVTLRCSPRSGDLSVYWYQQSLDQGLQFLIQYYNGEERAKGNILERFSAQQFPDLHSELNLSSLELGDSALYFCASSVVSAGRAETQYFGPGTRLLVL.